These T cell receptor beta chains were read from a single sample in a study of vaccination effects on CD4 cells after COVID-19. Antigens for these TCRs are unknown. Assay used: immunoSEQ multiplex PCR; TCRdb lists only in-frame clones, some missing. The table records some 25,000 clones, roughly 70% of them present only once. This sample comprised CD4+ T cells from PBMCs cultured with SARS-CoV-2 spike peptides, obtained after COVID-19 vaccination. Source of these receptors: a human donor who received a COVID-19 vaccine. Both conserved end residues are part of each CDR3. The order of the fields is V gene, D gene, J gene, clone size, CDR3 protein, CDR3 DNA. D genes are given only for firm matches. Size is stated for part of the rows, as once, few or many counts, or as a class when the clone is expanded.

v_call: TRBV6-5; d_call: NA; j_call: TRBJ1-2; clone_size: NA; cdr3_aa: CASSRDNANYGYTF; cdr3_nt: TGTGCCAGCAGCAGGGACAACGCTAACTATGGCTACACCTTC
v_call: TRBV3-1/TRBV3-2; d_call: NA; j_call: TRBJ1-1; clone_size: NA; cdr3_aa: CASSHRTTEAFF; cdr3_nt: TGTGCCAGCAGCCACCGGACAACTGAAGCTTTCTTT
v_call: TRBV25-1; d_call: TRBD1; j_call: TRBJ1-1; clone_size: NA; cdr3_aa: CASSPGTGIMNTEAFF; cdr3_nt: TGTGCCAGCAGCCCCGGGACAGGGATCATGAACACTGAAGCTTTCTTT
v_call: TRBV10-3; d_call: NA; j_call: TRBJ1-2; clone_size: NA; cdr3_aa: CAISDGPGHGYTF; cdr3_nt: TGTGCCATCAGTGACGGTCCCGGCCATGGCTACACCTTC
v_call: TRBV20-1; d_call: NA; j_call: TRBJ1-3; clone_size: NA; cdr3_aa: CSASPGNTIYF; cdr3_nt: TGCAGTGCTAGTCCCGGAAACACCATATATTTT
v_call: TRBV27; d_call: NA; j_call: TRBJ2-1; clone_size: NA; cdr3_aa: CASTPAKSSYNEQFF; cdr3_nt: TGTGCCAGTACTCCCGCCAAGAGCTCCTACAATGAGCAGTTCTTC
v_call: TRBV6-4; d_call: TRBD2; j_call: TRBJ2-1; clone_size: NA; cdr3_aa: CASSGSGGASNEQFF; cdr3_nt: TGTGCCAGCAGTGGGAGCGGGGGGGCCTCAAATGAGCAGTTCTTC
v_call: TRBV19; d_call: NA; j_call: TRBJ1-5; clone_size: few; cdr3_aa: CASSSIGGGNQPQHF; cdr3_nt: TGTGCCAGTAGTAGTATTGGGGGTGGCAATCAGCCCCAGCATTTT
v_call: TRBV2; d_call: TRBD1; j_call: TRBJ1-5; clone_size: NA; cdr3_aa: CASSFQGAQPQHF; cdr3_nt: TGTGCCAGCAGTTTTCAGGGGGCTCAGCCCCAGCATTTT
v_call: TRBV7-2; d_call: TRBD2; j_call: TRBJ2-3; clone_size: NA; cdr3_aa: CASSSLAGFTDTQYF; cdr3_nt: TGTGCCAGCAGCTCCCTAGCGGGGTTCACAGATACGCAGTATTTT
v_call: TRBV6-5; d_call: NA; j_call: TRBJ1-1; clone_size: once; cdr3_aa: CASTLGVVNTEAFF; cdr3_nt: TGTGCCAGCACCCTAGGAGTGGTGAACACTGAAGCTTTCTTT
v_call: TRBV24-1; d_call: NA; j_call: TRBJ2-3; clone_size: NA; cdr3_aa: CATGETGSTDTQYF; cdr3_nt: TGTGCCACCGGAGAAACAGGGAGCACAGATACGCAGTATTTT
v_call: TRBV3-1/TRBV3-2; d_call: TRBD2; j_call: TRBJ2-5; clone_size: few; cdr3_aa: CASSQEVIAGVLETQYF; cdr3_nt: TGTGCCAGCAGCCAAGAGGTAATAGCGGGAGTATTAGAGACCCAGTACTTC
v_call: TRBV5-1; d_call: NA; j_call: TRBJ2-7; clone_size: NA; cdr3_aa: CASNRDPSYEQYF; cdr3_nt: TGCGCCAGCAACAGGGACCCCTCCTACGAGCAGTACTTC
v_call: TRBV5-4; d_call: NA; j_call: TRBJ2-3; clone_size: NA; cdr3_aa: CASSLVLSSDTDTQYF; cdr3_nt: TGTGCCAGCAGCTTGGTCCTCTCCTCCGACACAGATACGCAGTATTTT
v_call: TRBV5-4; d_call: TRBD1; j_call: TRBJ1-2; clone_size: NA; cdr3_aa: CASSRDSSYGYTF; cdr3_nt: TGTGCCAGCAGCCGGGACAGCTCCTATGGCTACACCTTC
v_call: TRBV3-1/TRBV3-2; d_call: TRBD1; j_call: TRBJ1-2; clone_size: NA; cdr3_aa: CASSHGQGRGYTF; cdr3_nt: TGTGCCAGCAGCCATGGACAGGGTCGTGGCTACACCTTC
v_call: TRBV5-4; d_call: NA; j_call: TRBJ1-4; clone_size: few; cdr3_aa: CASSAQGRSEKLFF; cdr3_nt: TGTGCCAGCAGCGCGCAGGGGAGGAGTGAAAAACTGTTTTTT
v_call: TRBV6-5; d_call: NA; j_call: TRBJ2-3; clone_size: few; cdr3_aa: CASKKDIGLYTQYF; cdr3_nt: TGTGCCAGCAAAAAGGACATAGGTCTATATACGCAGTATTTT
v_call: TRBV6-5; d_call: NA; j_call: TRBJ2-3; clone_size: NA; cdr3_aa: CASSYVAGVVTDTQYF; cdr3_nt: TGTGCCAGCAGTTACGTCGCAGGGGTGGTTACAGATACGCAGTATTTT
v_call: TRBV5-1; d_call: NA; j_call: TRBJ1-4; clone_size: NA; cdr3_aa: CASSLGSLNEKLFF; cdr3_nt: TGCGCCAGCAGCTTGGGGAGCCTTAATGAAAAACTGTTTTTT
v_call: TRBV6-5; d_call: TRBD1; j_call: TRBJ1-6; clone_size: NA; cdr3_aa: CASSFSGTGVNSPLHF; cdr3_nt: TGTGCCAGCAGTTTTTCCGGGACAGGGGTTAATTCACCCCTCCACTTT
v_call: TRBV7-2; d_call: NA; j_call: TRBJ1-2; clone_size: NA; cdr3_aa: CASSLDGAAGYGYTF; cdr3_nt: TGTGCCAGCAGCTTAGACGGAGCCGCAGGCTATGGCTACACCTTC
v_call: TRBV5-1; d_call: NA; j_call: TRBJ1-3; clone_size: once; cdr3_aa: CASSFEGGSGNTIYF; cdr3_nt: TGCGCCAGCAGCTTCGAAGGAGGCTCTGGAAACACCATATATTTT
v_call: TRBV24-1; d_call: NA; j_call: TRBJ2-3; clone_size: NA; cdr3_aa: CATSDKLAGHSTDTQYF; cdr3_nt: TGTGCCACCAGTGATAAGTTGGCAGGTCATAGCACAGATACGCAGTATTTT
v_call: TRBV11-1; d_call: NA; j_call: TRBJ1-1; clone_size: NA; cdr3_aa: CASSLARLNTEAFF; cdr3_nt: TGTGCCAGCAGCTTGGCCAGATTGAACACTGAAGCTTTCTTT
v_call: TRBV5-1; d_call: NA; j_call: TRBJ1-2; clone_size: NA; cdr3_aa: CASSPVMWGWENNYGYTF; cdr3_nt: TGCGCCAGCAGCCCAGTGATGTGGGGTTGGGAGAATAACTATGGCTACACCTTC
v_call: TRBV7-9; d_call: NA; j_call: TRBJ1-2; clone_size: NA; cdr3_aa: CASSLDRSRGYTF; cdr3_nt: TGTGCCAGCAGCTTAGATCGATCCCGGGGCTACACCTTC
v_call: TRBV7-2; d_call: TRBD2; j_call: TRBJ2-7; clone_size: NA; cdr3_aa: CASSLGGGSFYEQYF; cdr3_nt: TGTGCCAGCAGCTTAGGGGGGGGGTCGTTCTACGAGCAGTACTTC
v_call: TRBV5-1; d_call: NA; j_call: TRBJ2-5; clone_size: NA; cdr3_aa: CASSPGDPRETQYF; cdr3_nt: TGCGCCAGCAGTCCGGGGGACCCGCGGGAGACCCAGTACTTC
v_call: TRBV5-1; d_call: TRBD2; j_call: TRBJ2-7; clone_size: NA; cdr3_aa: CASSQDSYSGGLYEQYF; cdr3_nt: TGCGCCAGCAGCCAAGACTCCTATAGCGGGGGCCTCTACGAGCAGTACTTC
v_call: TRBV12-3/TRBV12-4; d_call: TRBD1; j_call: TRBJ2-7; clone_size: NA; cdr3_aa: CASGRTGGYEQYF; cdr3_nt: TGTGCCAGCGGTCGGACAGGGGGCTACGAGCAGTACTTC
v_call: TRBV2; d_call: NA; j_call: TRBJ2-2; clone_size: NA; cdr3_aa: CASSEFFGELFF; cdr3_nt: TGTGCCAGCAGTGAATTTTTCGGGGAGCTGTTTTTT
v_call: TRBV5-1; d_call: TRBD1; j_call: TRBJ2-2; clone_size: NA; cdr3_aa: CASIKDRGPGELFF; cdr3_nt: TGCGCCAGCATTAAGGACAGGGGGCCCGGGGAGCTGTTTTTT
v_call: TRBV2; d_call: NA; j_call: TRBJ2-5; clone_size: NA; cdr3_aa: CASSVSQTQETQYF; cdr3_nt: TGTGCCAGCAGTGTCTCACAGACCCAAGAGACCCAGTACTTC
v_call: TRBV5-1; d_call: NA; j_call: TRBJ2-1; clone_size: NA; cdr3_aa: CASTDPGAYNEQFF; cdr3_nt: TGCGCCAGCACCGATCCCGGGGCTTACAATGAGCAGTTCTTC
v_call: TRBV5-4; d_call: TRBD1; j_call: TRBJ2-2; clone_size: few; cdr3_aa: CASSPARQGNTGELFF; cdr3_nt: TGTGCCAGCAGCCCCGCCAGACAGGGGAACACCGGGGAGCTGTTTTTT
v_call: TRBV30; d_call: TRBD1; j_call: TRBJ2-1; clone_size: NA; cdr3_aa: CAWSARRDRGYNEQFF; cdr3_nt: TGTGCCTGGAGTGCTCGCCGGGACAGGGGCTACAATGAGCAGTTCTTC
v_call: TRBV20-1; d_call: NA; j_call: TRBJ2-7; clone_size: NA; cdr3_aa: CSARSGHEQYF; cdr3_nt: TGCAGTGCTAGGAGCGGTCACGAGCAGTACTTC
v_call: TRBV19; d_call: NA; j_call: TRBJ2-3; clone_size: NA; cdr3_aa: CASSIGGQVTDTQYF; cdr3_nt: TGTGCCAGTAGTATAGGCGGCCAGGTTACAGATACGCAGTATTTT
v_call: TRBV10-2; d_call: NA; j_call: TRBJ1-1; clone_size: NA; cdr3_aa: CASSESVGEGNTEAFF; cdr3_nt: TGCGCCAGCAGTGAGTCTGTTGGCGAAGGGAACACTGAAGCTTTCTTT
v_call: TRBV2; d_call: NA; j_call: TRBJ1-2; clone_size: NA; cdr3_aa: CASSELIGGYTF; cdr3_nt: TGTGCCAGCAGTGAACTTATCGGCGGCTACACCTTC
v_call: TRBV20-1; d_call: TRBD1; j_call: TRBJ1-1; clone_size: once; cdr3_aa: CRGTANTEAFF; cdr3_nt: TGCAGGGGGACAGCGAACACTGAAGCTTTCTTT
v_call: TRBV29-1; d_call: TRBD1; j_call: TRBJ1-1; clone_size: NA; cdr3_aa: CSVAGGGKDTEAFF; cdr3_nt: TGCAGCGTTGCAGGGGGCGGAAAGGACACTGAAGCTTTCTTT
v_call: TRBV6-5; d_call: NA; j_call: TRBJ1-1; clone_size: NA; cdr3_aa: CASSTSYTEAFF; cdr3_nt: TGTGCCAGCAGCACCTCATACACTGAAGCTTTCTTT
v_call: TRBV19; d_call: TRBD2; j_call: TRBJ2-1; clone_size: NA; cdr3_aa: CASSIELAGGPGEQFF; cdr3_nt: TGTGCCAGTAGTATAGAACTAGCGGGAGGGCCAGGCGAGCAGTTCTTC